These 24 T cell receptor beta chains were all obtained from the same sample, sequenced in a study of post-analysis software for immune sequencing data. Findings and limits, study-wide: A few TRBV segments occurring more often in patients than controls included TRBV5-6, TRBV5-1 and TRBV20-1.

Each TCR beta cDNA library carried unique molecular identifiers. MiXCR was run by TCRdb on the PCR reads, yielding one entry per CDR3 protein. The repertoire holds about 460,000 distinct CDR3 sequences, with approximately 46% as singletons. Antigens for these TCRs are unknown. The sequencing input was blood. These receptors were obtained from a girl between 10 and 17 years old with multiple sclerosis.

This sequence joins TRBV7-9 and TRBJ2-1, with a tentative D call TRBD2 (7 bases). Germline V CDR1 and CDR2: SEHNR, FQNEAQ (reference sequence). There are 18 residues in the CDR3. The V end was cut by 5 bases, the J end by 0 bases, with 20 bases between. Here the CDR3 DNA reads TGTGCCAGCAGCCCCCCCCGGGGGGCCTTTAGCTCCTACAATGAGCAGTTCTTC. Amino acid sequence: CASSPPRGAFSSYNEQFF.

This clonotype was seen a handful of times. This chain connects TRBV7-9 to TRBJ2-7; 7 bases are a match to TRBD1. Germline V CDR1 and CDR2: SEHNR, FQNEAQ (reference sequence). The CDR3 is 12 amino acids. The trim removed 5 bases at V and 6 bases at J, leaving 4 bases unmatched. CDR3 amino acids: CASSTTGIEQYF. CDR3 nucleotide sequence: TGTGCCAGCAGCACGACAGGGATCGAGCAGTACTTC.

To note about this clonotype: No DNA is shown, since the ends of the CDR3 on it are uncertain; the CDR3 is the one TCRdb lists. This chain joins TRBV20-1 and TRBJ1-6. The V gene's germline CDR1 is DFQATT and CDR2 SNEGSKA (reference sequence). The CDR3 contains 19 residues when both ends are counted. The CDR3 here is CSAREVGPGSSSGNSPPHF.

The rearrangement joins TRBV10-3 to TRBJ2-1, with 9 bases aligning to TRBD2. V lost 8 bases, J lost 10 bases, and 9 bases stayed unmatched. CDR3 length: 13 residues. CDR1 and CDR2 from the germline V gene are ENHRY and SYGVKD. The CDR3 is CAIGLAGRKEQFF. CDR3 bases: TGTGCCATCGGGCTAGCGGGGAGGAAAGAGCAGTTCTTC.

The chain joins TRBV27 to TRBJ2-1, with D possibly called TRBD1 or TRBD2 (5 bases each). Germline CDR1 is MNHEY and CDR2 is SMNVEV (reference sequence). The CDR3 extends over 16 amino acids. V lost 2 bases and J lost 7, with 18 bases in between. In DNA form, the CDR3 reads TGTGCCAGCAGTTTAAGGTTGGGCCTAGGGACGAATGAGCAGTTCTTC. Residues: CASSLRLGLGTNEQFF.

The chain is built from TRBV4-1 and TRBJ2-1; 14 nucleotides agree with TRBD2. Germline values: CDR1 MGHRA, CDR2 YSYEKL. The trim removed 0 bases at V and 6 bases at J, leaving 4 bases unmatched. The CDR3 has 17 amino acids. The chain's CDR3 is CASSQDQGTSGSNEQFF. CDR3 coding DNA: TGCGCCAGCAGCCAAGATCAGGGGACTAGCGGGAGCAATGAGCAGTTCTTC.

This sequence joins TRBV27 and TRBJ2-3, with TRBD2 matching over 8 bases. CDR1 and CDR2 (germline): MNHEY, SMNVEV (reference sequence). This CDR3 has 15 amino acids. Trimming took 8 bases from V and 6 from J; bases not matched to a gene: 13. The CDR3 bases are TGTGCCAGCTCGCCTATCGGGAGGGATCGGGATACGCAGTATTTT. It specifies CASSPIGRDRDTQYF.

The chain carries TRBV11-3 and TRBJ2-5; 12 positions agree with TRBD2. In germline, CDR1 is SGHNT, CDR2 YENEEA. The CDR3 totals 17 residues. Germline trimming cut 1 base from V and 2 bases from J; bases unmatched to any gene: 5. The DNA of the CDR3 is TGTGCCAGCAGCTTAGGACTAGCGGGAGCCAAACAAGAGACCCAGTACTTC. This translates into CASSLGLAGAKQETQYF.

This chain uses TRBV20-1 with TRBJ1-2; unclear D gene. The CDR3 runs 13 residues. The V end lost 3 bases, the J end lost 6 bases, and 14 bases lay between the germline ends. Germline V lookup: CDR1 DFQATT, CDR2 SNEGSKA (reference sequence). The CDR3 sequence: CSASERLLHGYTF. The CDR3 DNA follows: TGCAGTGCTAGTGAGAGATTACTCCATGGCTACACCTTC.

V and J are TRBV6-5 and TRBJ2-2; weak D call: TRBD1 (5 bases). Germline V gene sequence: CDR1 MNHEY, CDR2 SVGAGI. V dropped 6 bases and J dropped 6 bases, with 20 bases sitting between them. The CDR3 runs 16 residues. CDR3 sequence: CASSQTGRVLPGELFF. The DNA of the CDR3 is TGTGCCAGCAGCCAAACAGGACGCGTACTCCCCGGGGAGCTGTTTTTT.

This clonotype was seen more than once but under ten times. The chain combines TRBV7-2 with TRBJ2-1; D is undetermined. The CDR3 runs to 15 residues. Germline lookup yields CDR1 SGHTA and CDR2 FQGNSA. Between the trimmed V and J ends, which lost 0 bases and 7 bases, there was a span of 13 bases. The CDR3 sequence: CASSLAFISRNEQFF. CDR3 DNA: TGTGCCAGCAGCTTAGCCTTTATTAGCAGAAATGAGCAGTTCTTC.

The V gene is TRBV3-1, the J gene TRBJ1-2; D ambiguous. CDR1 and CDR2 from the germline V gene are LGHDT and YNNKEL (reference sequence). The V gene lost 0 bases and the J gene lost 4 bases, with 3 bases spanning the gap. The CDR3 totals 12 residues. The CDR3 protein is CASSQDSYGYTF. The CDR3 coding sequence is TGTGCCAGCAGCCAAGACAGCTATGGCTACACCTTC.

The genes are TRBV27 and TRBJ2-7; D is uncertain. The germline V and J ends were trimmed by 5 bases and 7 bases, with 15 bases remaining between them. The length of the CDR3 is 13 residues. CDR1 is MNHEY, CDR2 SMNVEV, per germline (reference sequence). CDR3 loop: CASSTLSGWEQYF. CDR3 sequence (DNA): TGTGCCAGCAGTACGCTATCGGGTTGGGAGCAGTACTTC.

The table lists this clonotype with a count of one. One junction end disagrees with the germline gene, perhaps due to a read error. The genes are TRBV5-1 and TRBJ2-6, with D tentatively TRBD1 (5 bases). The CDR3 totals 14 residues. CDR1 is SGHRS and CDR2 is YFSETQ in the germline V gene. DNA of the CDR3: TGCGCCAGCAGCGGGATCTCTGGGGCCAACGTCTTGACTTTC. This encodes CASSGISGANVLTF.

This clonotype was recorded a few times. The gene calls are TRBV6-5 and TRBJ2-1; 7 bases match TRBD2. CDR1 and CDR2 (germline): MNHEY, SVGAGI. The CDR3 loop spans 15 amino acids. The V segment lost 6 bases and the J segment 4 bases; nucleotides outside the gene matches: 9. The CDR3 loop reads CASRPSRLAYNEQFF. The DNA for the CDR3 is TGTGCCAGCAGGCCTAGTCGACTAGCATACAATGAGCAGTTCTTC.

This clonotype was detected a few times. This CDR3 reads CASSLAGLAVAKNIQYF. The CDR3 bases are TGCGCCAGCAGCTTGGCAGGACTAGCAGTAGCCAAAAACATTCAGTACTTC. The genes are TRBV5-1 and TRBJ2-4, with 8 bases aligning to TRBD2. The CDR3 contains 17 residues. V was pared by 0 bases and J by 0 bases, with 5 bases of the junction left unmatched. CDR1 and CDR2 (germline): SGHRS, YFSETQ.

Concerning this clonotype: One junction end disagrees with the germline gene, perhaps due to a read error. J is TRBJ2-6 and V is TRBV28; 9 bases fit TRBD1. The germline V gene encodes CDR1 MDHEN and CDR2 SYDVKM. The CDR3 contains 21 residues. CDR3 in amino acids: CAGSFLLGDRVSYSGANVLTF. The CDR3 DNA is TGTGCCGGCAGTTTTCTTCTAGGGGACAGGGTTTCCTACTCTGGGGCCAACGTCCTGACTTTC.

This chain connects TRBV27 to TRBJ2-7; D ambiguous. Germline-derived CDR1 and CDR2 are MNHEY and SMNVEV (reference sequence). V lost 0 bases and J 0 bases, leaving 12 bases between the germline ends. The CDR3 is 16 residues long. DNA of the CDR3: TGTGCCAGCAGTTTATCGATAATTGGGGACTCCTACGAGCAGTACTTC. Translated: CASSLSIIGDSYEQYF.

This rearrangement joins TRBV4-3 to TRBJ1-2, with D unclear. The CDR3 sequence is 14 residues long. Trimming pared 1 base from V and 5 bases from J, leaving 11 bases between. The germline CDR1 and CDR2 sequences are LGHNA and YSLEER. CDR3 sequence reads: CASSQGGETYGYTF. Here the CDR3 DNA reads TGCGCCAGCAGCCAAGGGGGAGAGACTTATGGCTACACCTTC.

The chain is built from TRBV7-9 and TRBJ2-1; a possible D gene is TRBD1 (6 bases). There are 13 residues in the CDR3. Germline values: CDR1 SEHNR, CDR2 FQNEAQ (reference sequence). Trimming left V 5 bases short and J 5 bases short, with 10 bases between. The CDR3 coding sequence is TGTGCCAGCAGCCCACAGGGTGACAATGAGCAGTTCTTC. It codes for CASSPQGDNEQFF.

CDR3 DNA: TGCAGCGTTGAACCCACGTACCTTTCGGGAGAGACCCAGTACTTC. Amino acid sequence: CSVEPTYLSGETQYF. The chain has TRBV29-1 and TRBJ2-5; D gene ambiguous. The ends were cut back, 2 bases at V and 4 bases at J, with 17 bases in the middle. The CDR3 contains 15 residues. Germline values: CDR1 SQVTM, CDR2 ANQGSEA.

This clonotype showed up just a few times. The rearrangement uses TRBV28 and TRBJ2-4; tentatively, D is TRBD2 (5 bases). CDR1 and CDR2 (germline): MDHEN, SYDVKM. The CDR3 is 15 amino acids. V gave up 3 bases and J gave up 5 bases, with 14 bases separating them. The DNA of the CDR3 is TGTGCCAGCAGTTTTTCGGGTGGGAGAGAAAACATTCAGTACTTC. Protein sequence: CASSFSGGRENIQYF.

This rearrangement joins TRBV6-2 or TRBV6-3 to TRBJ2-4; possible D gene TRBD2, 5 bases. The closer fit of TRBJ2-5 to the DNA end suggests the J call may be wrong. The CDR3 runs to 15 residues. Germline V gene lookup returns CDR1 MNHEY and CDR2 SVGEGT. CDR3 in DNA: TGTGCCAGCAGTCTACTACTCGCTCGGGGAGAGACCCAGTACTTC. It yields the protein CASSLLLARGETQYF.

CDR3 residues: CASSYGPQSRVQSYNEQFF. The CDR3 region has the DNA TGTGCCAGCAGTTATGGACCGCAGAGCAGGGTACAGTCCTACAATGAGCAGTTCTTC. V usage is TRBV28 and J usage is TRBJ2-1; the D gene is possibly TRBD1 (5 bases). The CDR3 sequence is 19 residues long. Germline V gives CDR1 MDHEN, CDR2 SYDVKM. Trimming shortened V by 4 bases and J by 1 base, and 23 bases separated the two germline ends. The full variable domain, with the rest looked up from reference TRBV28 and TRBJ2-1, is DVKVTQSSRYLVKRTGEKVFLECVQDMDHENMFWYRQDPGLGLRLIYFSYDVKMKEKGDIPEGYSVSREKKERFSLILESASTNQTSMYLCASSYGPQSRVQSYNEQFFGPGTRLTVL.